This T cell receptor (beta chain) is from a study of T cell repertoires in cytomegalovirus infection. This clonotype was detected only a few times. A single record per CDR3 protein comes from TCRdb applying MiXCR to the reads. The sample has fewer than 550,000 distinct CDR3 sequences, about 25% seen once. The CDR3 consists of 15 residues. Trimming cost V 5 bases and J 6 bases; bases outside gene matches: 10. Germline V lookup: CDR1 SEHNR, CDR2 FQNEAQ (reference sequence). Sequencing input: PBMCs. J is TRBJ2-3 and V is TRBV7-9; 8 bases are a match to TRBD1. The source of this sequence is a human donor in good health (CMV status not recorded). Some clones in this sample may be carry-over from other donors' samples. The CDR3 loop reads CASSPRQGMADTQYF. DNA of the CDR3: TGTGCCAGCAGCCCTCGACAGGGGATGGCGGATACGCAGTATTTT.